This section outlines one T cell receptor (beta chain) sequence together with its context. Its antigen target is currently unknown. Per-base quality was not reported, and no clone a single base away is much larger than it. The data belong to a study of response to subunit inactivated influenza vaccine (dated by TCRdb to 2016 to 2019). For the study in its entirety: Deep quantitative T cell receptor repertoire profiling was used in the study to track responses to a trivalent subunit inactivated influenza vaccine.

Per the germline V gene, SQVTM is the CDR1 and ANQGSEA is the CDR2. The CDR3 covers 15 residues, taking in both the cysteine and the phenylalanine. CDR3 DNA is the only sequence kept; it has 45 bases, read in frame from the first base. The V end loses 4 bases and the J end loses 0 bases, and a stretch of 13 bases separates them. Points the paper makes about the study in general: The authors proposed that each seasonal influenza vaccination may bring in only a limited number of new T cells.

Library construction relied on RT-PCR. Reads for this sample came from an Illumina HiSeq 2500. TCRdb reanalyzed the raw reads on its own, using fastp at Q25 for trimming and MiXCR for clone calling, and kept in-frame beta chains. Rows are combined by CDR3 protein, so each entry shows the most common genes and DNA. This sample lists about 700,000 distinct CDR3 sequences; about 15% were detected once. The ten top clones hold 5.5% to 7% of the sample. In this chain, TRBV29-1 is recombined with TRBJ2-1; matching of 6 bases hints at TRBD2 as the D gene. The receptor was isolated from a man aged 45-60 years who received an inactivated influenza vaccine. Donor details come from another sample of the same person, matched by shared clones. The starting material was PBMCs from blood, obtained around two weeks before vaccination. The nucleotide sequence is given as TGCAGCGTTGCGTCTAGCGCGAGCTCCTACAATGAGCAGTTCTTC. Its protein reads: CSVASSASSYNEQFF.